This is a list of T cell receptor beta chains from one sample in a study of blood T cell repertoires in COVID-19. Method: immunoSEQ multiplex PCR; TCRdb's copy keeps in-frame clones and lacks some. This sample has tens of thousands of clones, with roughly 89% found just once. Sequenced: peripheral blood. The receptors here all came from a woman in her 70s with acute or convalescent COVID-19. CDR3s include the opening cysteine and the closing phenylalanine or tryptophan. The D gene is left open where the match is weak. Size values are once, few and many counts, or a class for expanded clones, and some rows have none.

j_call d_call clone_size v_call cdr3_nt cdr3_aa
TRBJ2-1 . . TRBV6-1 TGTGCCAGCAGTGACGCCAACAGGAAAAAGCAGTTCTTC CASSDANRKKQFF
TRBJ1-2 . once TRBV18 TGTGCCAGCTCACCTTCCCGGGACTATGGCTACACCTTC CASSPSRDYGYTF
TRBJ1-5 . once TRBV4-1 TGCGCCAGCAGCCAAGTAGGCGGGGCGGCTCAGCCCCAGCATTTT CASSQVGGAAQPQHF
TRBJ2-2 TRBD1 . TRBV3-1/TRBV3-2 TGTGCCAGCAGCCAACCCCCGGGACAGGGTTACACCGGGGAGCTGTTTTTT CASSQPPGQGYTGELFF
TRBJ1-3 . . TRBV21-1 TGTGCCAGCAGCAAAGTAGTCTCCTCTGGAAACACCATATATTTT CASSKVVSSGNTIYF
TRBJ1-2 . . TRBV7-9 TGTGCCAGCAGCTTAGGGCAGGGTGGTGCCTATGGCTACACCTTC CASSLGQGGAYGYTF
TRBJ1-1 . once TRBV19 TGTGCCAGTAGTATCCGAGGCCAAGACGCTGAAGCTTTCTTT CASSIRGQDAEAFF
TRBJ1-6 TRBD1 . TRBV19 TGTGCCAGTAGACAGACAGGGGGCTTGGATAGTTCACCCCTCCACTTT CASRQTGGLDSSPLHF
TRBJ1-5 TRBD1 . TRBV28 TGTGCCAGCGTACAGGGGTTTCAGCCCCAGCATTTT CASVQGFQPQHF
TRBJ1-1 . . TRBV11-3 TGTGCCAGCAGTCATGAGTCAGGGACTGAAGCTTTCTTT CASSHESGTEAFF
TRBJ2-1 TRBD2 . TRBV2 TGTGCCAGCAGTGAAAGGGTCCAGCGGGGGGGTTACAATGAGCAGTTCTTC CASSERVQRGGYNEQFF
TRBJ2-1 . . TRBV18 TGTGCCAGCTCACCACCGGAAACTAATGTAGCAGGGAAGCAGTTCTTC CASSPPETNVAGKQFF
TRBJ1-1 . once TRBV30 TGTGCCTGGACCAACAGGGTATGGAACACTGAAGCTTTCTTT CAWTNRVWNTEAFF
TRBJ2-5 TRBD2 . TRBV7-2 TGTGCCAGCAGCTCCCCAAGCGGGGGGACCCGTGAGACCCAGTACTTC CASSSPSGGTRETQYF
TRBJ1-2 . . TRBV6-5 TGTGCCACCGGGTCGGGGAGAGGCTATGGCTACACCTTC CATGSGRGYGYTF
TRBJ2-3 . . TRBV7-2 TGTGCCAGCAGCTTAGCAGCCAGCACAGATACGCAGTATTTT CASSLAASTDTQYF
TRBJ2-1 TRBD2 . TRBV3-1/TRBV3-2 TGTGCCAGCAGCCCGGGGACTACCGCCTATCCTAATGAGCAGTTCTTC CASSPGTTAYPNEQFF
TRBJ1-2 TRBD1 . TRBV20-1 TGCAGTGCTAATGACAGGGTGGACTACACCTTC CSANDRVDYTF
TRBJ1-2 TRBD1 . TRBV11-2 TGTGCCAGCAGCCCCTTAGGACAGGGTAACTATGGCTACACCTTC CASSPLGQGNYGYTF
TRBJ2-2 TRBD1 . TRBV5-1 TGCGCCAGCAGCCCCTGGACAGGGGGCACCGGGGAGCTGTTTTTT CASSPWTGGTGELFF
TRBJ1-5 TRBD1 . TRBV6-5 TGTGCCAGCAGATCTACAGGGGCGGCTCAGCCCCAGCATTTT CASRSTGAAQPQHF
TRBJ2-1 . . TRBV6-2/TRBV6-3 TGTGCCAGCAGTGGCGGGACTGCTAACAATGAGCAGTTCTTC CASSGGTANNEQFF
TRBJ2-7 . once TRBV7-9 TGTGCCAGCAGCTATTTAGGAGGGCGAGGGAGCTCCTACGAGCAGTACTTC CASSYLGGRGSSYEQYF
TRBJ1-5 . . TRBV28 TGTGCCAGCAGGCCCCGAGAGGATCAGCCCCAGCATTTT CASRPREDQPQHF
TRBJ1-5 . . TRBV6-5 TGTGCCAGCAGCGGCACGAGGGATCAGCCCCAGCATTTT CASSGTRDQPQHF
TRBJ2-5 . . TRBV5-6 TGTGCCAGCAGCTTGGCCCCCCTACGAGAGACCCAGTACTTC CASSLAPLRETQYF
TRBJ2-7 TRBD1 . TRBV7-6 TGTGCCAGCAGCGCCCGCGGCGACAGGGGGACGGGACAGCCCTACGAGCAGTACTTC CASSARGDRGTGQPYEQYF
TRBJ1-2 TRBD1 once TRBV29-1 TGCAGCGCCGTCGCCGGGACAGCTAACTATGGCTACACCTTC CSAVAGTANYGYTF
TRBJ1-5 . . TRBV19 TGTGCCAGTAGTATTCTTAGTCAAAGTAGCAATCAGCCCCAGCATTTT CASSILSQSSNQPQHF
TRBJ1-2 TRBD1 . TRBV12-3/TRBV12-4 TGTGCCAGCAGCCTCGGGACAGTTTATGGCTACACCTTC CASSLGTVYGYTF
TRBJ1-5 TRBD1 . TRBV28 TGTGCCAGCACCCCGGCCCGGGACAGTAGCAATCAGCCCCAGCATTTT CASTPARDSSNQPQHF
TRBJ2-1 TRBD1 . TRBV25-1 TGTCCAGGAAGGGGGCTTGAACACCTCAATGAGCAGTTCTTC CPGRGLEHLNEQFF
TRBJ2-1 . . TRBV3-1/TRBV3-2 TGTGCCAGCAGCCAAGAAATTGGCCTCTACAATGAGCAGTTCTTC CASSQEIGLYNEQFF
TRBJ2-2 TRBD2 . TRBV27 TGTGCCAGCAGTTCGACTAGCGGGGCCGTACCAAACACCGGGGAGCTGTTTTTT CASSSTSGAVPNTGELFF
TRBJ1-2 . . TRBV18 TGTGCCAGCTCACCGACGGGGATTTACGGCTACACCTTC CASSPTGIYGYTF
TRBJ2-2 TRBD2 . TRBV10-1 TGCGCCAGCAGTGAGCGAACTAGCGGGAGATACACCGGGGAGCTGTTTTTT CASSERTSGRYTGELFF
TRBJ1-2 TRBD1 . TRBV4-2 TGTGCCAGCAGCCAAGCCGTACCAGCAGGGACAGCTAACTATGGCTACACCTTC CASSQAVPAGTANYGYTF
TRBJ1-3 . . TRBV6-2/TRBV6-3 TGTGCCAGCAGTTACTCCGGGACAAGAAACACCATATATTTT CASSYSGTRNTIYF
TRBJ2-7 TRBD2 . TRBV7-8 TGTGCCAGCAGCTTAGGTGGGCTAGCGGCCTCCTACGAGCAGTACTTC CASSLGGLAASYEQYF
TRBJ1-2 . . TRBV27 TGTGCCAGCAGTCGACAGGAGCACTATGGCTACACCTTC CASSRQEHYGYTF
TRBJ1-4 . . TRBV6-5 TGTGCCAGCAGTTACCTAAGGACCAAGGGGGAGGAAAAACTGTTTTTT CASSYLRTKGEEKLFF
TRBJ1-6 . . TRBV28 TGTGCCAGCACCATGTGGGGGGTTCGATCACCCCTCCACTTT CASTMWGVRSPLHF
TRBJ1-4 . . TRBV19 TGTGCCACCTCCCAGCGGCAGGGAGGAGAAAAACTGTTTTTT CATSQRQGGEKLFF
TRBJ1-1 . . TRBV5-1 TGCGCCAGCAGCTTGGTGGGGGGTTCTTCACTCTCTGAAGCTTTCTTT CASSLVGGSSLSEAFF
TRBJ2-7 TRBD2 . TRBV5-1 TGCGCCAGCAGCTTGTCGGGACTACAGAGCTACGAGCAGTACTTC CASSLSGLQSYEQYF
TRBJ2-3 TRBD2 . TRBV6-4 TGTGCCAGCAGAAACATAGCGGGAGGCACAGATACGCAGTATTTT CASRNIAGGTDTQYF
TRBJ2-3 TRBD2 . TRBV7-8 TGTGCCAGCAGCTTACCGGGACTAGCGGGAGTGGATACGCAGTATTTT CASSLPGLAGVDTQYF
TRBJ2-3 TRBD2 . TRBV5-1 TGCGCCAGCAGCGGGGGGACTAGGGGCACAGATACGCAGTATTTT CASSGGTRGTDTQYF
TRBJ2-1 . . TRBV5-1 TGCGCCAGCAGCCTCTGGGCGGGATTAAGGGATGAGCAGTTCTTC CASSLWAGLRDEQFF
TRBJ1-4 . . TRBV5-1 TGCGCCAGCAGCTTGGGTTCGGGGGGCTTAGGAAAGACTAATGAAAAACTGTTTTTT CASSLGSGGLGKTNEKLFF
TRBJ1-3 . . TRBV30 TGTGCCTGGAGAATGGCGGGAGGGAGTTTGTATTTT CAWRMAGGSLYF
TRBJ2-7 TRBD2 . TRBV11-2 TGTGCCAGCAGCTTTTCACTAGCGGGTGGTGACGAGCAGTACTTC CASSFSLAGGDEQYF
TRBJ1-1 . . TRBV3-1/TRBV3-2 TGTGCCAGCAGCCCTCGGACAGAACCTGAAGCTTTCTTT CASSPRTEPEAFF
TRBJ1-1 . . TRBV6-6 TGTGCCAGCAGTAAAGGACCCGGGACACTTTACACTGAAGCTTTCTTT CASSKGPGTLYTEAFF
TRBJ2-1 . . TRBV19 TGTGCCAGTAGTGTGATTCGAAGCCTTAGTGAGCAGTTCTTC CASSVIRSLSEQFF
TRBJ2-1 . . TRBV6-1 TGTGCCAGCAGTGTCCATAGCGCCCCGGGGAATGAGCAGTTCTTC CASSVHSAPGNEQFF
TRBJ2-3 TRBD1 . TRBV27 TGTGCCAGCAGTTCAGGGACAGGGATTTCTTCAAATACGCAGTATTTT CASSSGTGISSNTQYF
TRBJ2-7 . . TRBV11-2 TGTGCCAGCAGCTTAAACCAGGGTGCGTACGAGCAGTACTTC CASSLNQGAYEQYF
TRBJ1-4 . . TRBV11-2 TGTGCCAGCAGCCACAGGAGAACTAATGAAAAACTGTTTTTT CASSHRRTNEKLFF
TRBJ2-3 . . TRBV7-2 TGTGCCAGCAGCTTACTCCTTTCCACAGATACGCAGTATTTT CASSLLLSTDTQYF